This entry is about one T cell receptor (beta chain). Its antigen is not known. The sample originates from a study of cytomegalovirus exposure and HLA in healthy donors. At the level of the study: Across 350 to 400 genotyped donors, 81% landed in the Caucasian-associated ancestry cluster.

Study findings and constraints: Some V segments (TRBV6-2 and TRBV6-3 among them) were excluded as indistinguishable. Available immune exposure information was restricted to CMV serostatus only.

The V end lost 3 bases, the J end lost 2 bases, and 5 bases lay between the germline ends. Germline CDR1 and CDR2: SGHTA and FQGTGA. The CDR3 is 12 residues long. Researchers ran the PCR with 60 Vbeta and 13 Jbeta primers. Only in-frame clones appear in the TCRdb table, and some are missing; sequencing was by immunoSEQ multiplex PCR. This table holds about 150,000 clones, about 84% found once. This TCR was sampled from a woman in her thirties or forties in good health and CMV-seropositive. The material sequenced was PBMCs. This rearrangement joins TRBV7-3 to TRBJ2-7; no clear D gene. The CDR3 region is CASSFPPYEQYF. The CDR3 DNA reads TGTGCCAGCAGCTTCCCTCCCTACGAGCAGTACTTC.